The 20 T cell receptor beta chains presented below share a single source sample, sequenced in a study of blood T cells in healthy people across ages. Through a sample-barcoded 5' primer and a J-beta primer mix, a second PCR was run for about 6 to 11 cycles. TCRdb itself ran the 5' RACE reads through MiXCR, one entry per CDR3 protein. The data show 650,000 to 800,000 distinct CDR3 sequences, with 40% to 50% seen just once and roughly 19% held by the top ten. Sequences were obtained from blood. Receptors originate from a man in his sixties in good health.

Regarding this clonotype: One end of the junction varies from germline; a read error may be responsible. V is TRBV7-7 and J is TRBJ2-4, with D perhaps matching TRBD2 (5 bases). Per the germline V gene, CDR1 is SSHAT and CDR2 is FNYEAQ (reference sequence). This CDR3 has 16 residues. CDR3: CASSLALASYKNIQYF. Written as DNA, the CDR3 is TGTGCTAGCAGCTTAGCGCTCGCTAGCTACAAAAACATTCAGTACTTC.

This clonotype was counted between two and nine times. This sequence joins TRBV6-6 and TRBJ2-7; 7 nucleotides agree with TRBD2. This CDR3 region has 14 residues. The J segment lost 4 bases and the V segment lost 6 bases, leaving 9 bases of the junction unmatched. Germline-derived CDR1 and CDR2 are MNHNY and SVGAGI (reference sequence). The CDR3 protein is CASRSGTTEYEQYF. Here the CDR3 DNA reads TGTGCCAGCAGGTCCGGGACTACCGAATACGAGCAGTACTTC.

V gene TRBV20-1 combines with J gene TRBJ1-1; TRBD1 might be the D (6 bases). V dropped 3 bases and J dropped 6 bases, with 11 bases sitting between them. The CDR3 has 12 amino acids. Germline CDR1 reads DFQATT; CDR2 reads SNEGSKA (reference sequence). CDR3: CSARGARPEAFF. The CDR3, as DNA: TGCAGTGCTAGGGGGGCCCGACCTGAAGCTTTCTTT.

The rearrangement uses TRBV4-1 and TRBJ2-5; 8 bases match TRBD1. Germline V lookup: CDR1 MGHRA, CDR2 YSYEKL. The CDR3 is 15 amino acids. The J segment lost 11 bases and the V segment lost 2 bases, leaving 13 bases of the junction unmatched. CDR3 region: CASSQPGTGYNEQYF. DNA of the CDR3: TGCGCCAGCAGCCAACCCGGGACAGGCTACAATGAGCAGTACTTC.

The chain links TRBV20-1 to TRBJ2-7; D not certain. Near its end, the DNA agrees better with TRBJ2-5, so the J call may be wrong. CDR3 length: 12 residues. Germline assignment: CDR1 DFQATT and CDR2 SNEGSKA (reference sequence). In DNA form, the CDR3 reads TGCAGTGCTAGAGGCAGAGCGGAGACCCAGTACTTC. Protein product: CSARGRAETQYF.

The chain uses TRBV28 and TRBJ2-3, with D unresolved. Germline V gene lookup returns CDR1 MDHEN and CDR2 SYDVKM. CDR3 length: 14 residues. The V and J ends lost 4 bases and 3 bases respectively, with 11 bases between them. CDR3 bases: TGTGCCAGCAGTTCCTCCGGTGAAACAGATACGCAGTATTTT. As protein: CASSSSGETDTQYF.

The V call is TRBV18, the J call TRBJ2-5; TRBD2 matches at 7 bases. Germline V gene lookup returns CDR1 KGHSH and CDR2 LQKENI. V lost 6 bases and J lost 1; bases outside the gene matches: 5. This CDR3 has 14 amino acids. Here the CDR3 reads CASSIRTSQETQYF. CDR3 nucleotides: TGTGCCAGCTCCATACGGACTAGCCAAGAGACCCAGTACTTC. Variable domain in full (rest from reference TRBV18 and TRBJ2-5): NAGVMQNPRHLVRRRGQEARLRCSPMKGHSHVYWYRQLPEEGLKFMVYLQKENIIDESGMPKERFSAEFPKEGPSILRIQQVVRGDSAAYFCASSIRTSQETQYFGPGTRLLVL.

The genes are TRBV6-1 and TRBJ1-2, with a possible D match to TRBD1 (6 bases). The V end was cut by 9 bases, the J end by 5 bases, with 19 bases between. There are 14 residues in the CDR3. CDR1 and CDR2 from the germline V gene are MNHNS and SASEGT. The CDR3 DNA follows: TGTGCCAGTGAAGAGGTTGGGGGGGCGTATGGCTACACCTTC. Protein: CASEEVGGAYGYTF.

A few counts support this clonotype. A much larger clone is a single base away; this may be a read error. This chain links TRBV5-1 with TRBJ2-7, with 7 bases matching TRBD1. J was trimmed by 2 bases and V by 0 bases; bases with no gene match: 2. From germline, CDR1 is SGHRS and CDR2 YFSETQ. This CDR3 is built from 14 residues. In nucleotides, the CDR3 is TGCGCCAGCAGCTTGGGGGACAGCCCCTACGAGCAGTACTTC. It encodes CASSLGDSPYEQYF.

This clonotype came up a few times. CDR3 amino acids: CASSLVEGARYEQYF. The CDR3, as DNA: TGTGCCAGCAGCTTGGTGGAGGGGGCGAGATACGAGCAGTACTTC. The V call is TRBV7-8, the J call TRBJ2-7; possible D gene TRBD1, 7 bases. Trimming cost V 3 bases and J 4 bases, with 16 bases left between them. Per germline, CDR1 SGHVS and CDR2 FQNEAQ. This CDR3 has 15 amino acids.

Concerning this clonotype: One end of the junction fails to match germline, which may point to a read error. This chain links TRBV13 with TRBJ1-4, with D possibly being TRBD1 (5 bases). Germline V gives CDR1 PRHDT, CDR2 FYEKMQ (reference sequence). This CDR3 is built from 15 residues. The chain's CDR3 is CASSSRGGGHEELFF. The CDR3 DNA reads as TGTGCCAGCAGCTCCCGGGGGGGAGGTCATGAAGAACTGTTTTTT.

Here the CDR3 reads CSVGRDTISGANVLTF. In nucleotides, the CDR3 is TGCAGCGTTGGTCGGGACACGATATCTGGGGCCAACGTCCTGACTTTC. The rearrangement joins TRBV29-1 to TRBJ2-6; D might be TRBD1 (6 bases). Germline V gene data show CDR1 as SQVTM and CDR2 as ANQGSEA. Trimming pared 4 bases from V and 1 base from J, leaving 14 bases between. CDR3 size: 16 residues.

V usage is TRBV20-1 and J usage is TRBJ1-5; perhaps TRBD1 as D (5 bases). CDR1 and CDR2 (germline): DFQATT, SNEGSKA (reference sequence). The CDR3 is 15 amino acids. V lost 5 bases and J lost 3, with 17 bases in between. CDR3 in DNA: TGCAGTGCTCCTAGACCAGGGTTCGTCAATCAGCCCCAGCATTTT. This sequence encodes CSAPRPGFVNQPQHF.

The CDR3 nucleotides are TGTGCCAGCAGTTTGGGACGGAGCGGGGGGTTCATCCACTTT. Protein sequence: CASSLGRSGGFIHF. The gene calls are TRBV28 and TRBJ1-6; maybe TRBD1 (5 bases). The germline V and J ends were trimmed by 3 bases and 17 bases, with 20 bases remaining between them. In germline, CDR1 is MDHEN, CDR2 SYDVKM. The CDR3 contains 14 residues.

This clonotype was found many times. The chain links TRBV7-2 to TRBJ2-7, with TRBD2 identical over 11 bases. CDR1 and CDR2 from the germline V gene are SGHTA and FQGNSA. The CDR3 runs to 14 residues. Trimming at V came to 5 bases and at J to 2 bases, leaving 2 bases not matched to a gene. The chain's CDR3 is CASSTSGGPYEQYF. CDR3 DNA: TGTGCCAGCAGCACTAGCGGGGGCCCCTACGAGCAGTACTTC.

The V and J genes are TRBV15 and TRBJ2-3; D assignment may be TRBD1 or TRBD2 (5 bases each). The CDR3 contains 16 residues. Germline CDR1 is LNHNV and CDR2 is YYDKDF (reference sequence). The V end lost 1 base, the J end lost 0 bases, and 11 bases lay between the germline ends. CDR3 in amino acids: CATSRAGTRSTDTQYF. Here the CDR3 DNA reads TGTGCCACCAGCAGAGCCGGGACCCGAAGCACAGATACGCAGTATTTT.

This clonotype was seen more than once but under ten times. The CDR3 sequence: CASSLEARGRLTHF. CDR3 nucleotides: TGTGCCAGCAGCTTGGAGGCGCGGGGCCGTTTAACCCACTTT. V and J are TRBV5-5 and TRBJ1-6, with D tentatively TRBD1 (5 bases). Germline CDR1 reads SGHKS; CDR2 reads YYEKEE (reference sequence). This CDR3 is built from 14 residues. V was clipped by 0 bases and J by 18 bases, with 19 bases between them. The variable domain in full, with the rest retrieved from reference TRBV5-5 and TRBJ1-6, is DAGVTQSPTHLIKTRGQQVTLRCSPISGHKSVSWYQQVLGQGPQFIFQYYEKEERGRGNFPDRFSARQFPNYSSELNVNALLLGDSALYLCASSLEARGRLTHFGNGTRLTVT.

This clonotype was detected only a few times. This rearrangement joins TRBV9 to TRBJ2-1, with D possibly being TRBD1 or TRBD2 (6 bases each). Germline V gene lookup returns CDR1 SGDLS and CDR2 YYNGEE. The CDR3 totals 16 residues. V gave up 3 bases and J gave up 6 bases, with 19 bases separating them. The CDR3 nucleotides are TGTGCCAGCAGCGAGAGGGGCGGAGGGGGGCTCAATGAGCAGTTCTTC. It is translated as CASSERGGGGLNEQFF.

This chain uses TRBV27 with TRBJ2-5; D is perhaps TRBD2 (6 bases). CDR1 is MNHEY and CDR2 is SMNVEV in the germline V gene (reference sequence). The CDR3 length is 15 residues. V was pared by 2 bases and J by 11 bases, with 21 bases between. The CDR3 reads CASSLRWGVYNEQYF. The CDR3 coding sequence is TGTGCCAGCAGTTTAAGGTGGGGGGTATACAATGAGCAGTACTTC.

This rearrangement joins TRBV5-1 to TRBJ1-1; D gene ambiguous. In germline, CDR1 is SGHRS, CDR2 YFSETQ. The CDR3 spans 15 residues. Trimming removed 1 base at V and 0 bases at J, with 10 bases between. The CDR3 protein is CASSLRQALNTEAFF. In DNA form, the CDR3 reads TGCGCCAGCAGCTTGCGGCAGGCCCTGAACACTGAAGCTTTCTTT. The whole variable domain, filled in from reference TRBV5-1 and TRBJ1-1, reads KAGVTQTPRYLIKTRGQQVTLSCSPISGHRSVSWYQQTPGQGLQFLFEYFSETQRNKGNFPGRFSGRQFSNSRSEMNVSTLELGDSALYLCASSLRQALNTEAFFGQGTRLTVV.